The clone carrying this T cell receptor (beta chain) was seen only a few times. As yet, its antigen is unknown. Patients sequenced had flow cytometry evidence of CD8+CD57+ cell expansion. Among the patients, none had received any therapy at the time of blood sampling. The record originates from a study of CD8+CD57+ T cells in acquired aplastic anemia. CDR1 is MNHNY, CDR2 SVGAGI, per germline (reference sequence). The CDR3 is 14 residues long. Trimming pared 2 bases from V and 7 bases from J, leaving 14 bases between. Study-wide points: Patients and controls turned out to have twenty-nine CD8+ CDR3 sequences in common. Among patients, CD8+CD57+ cells displayed less diversity than the total CD4+ and CD8+ pools did.

TCR beta VDJ and CDR3 profiles were obtained from a genomic DNA template. Via MiXCR, TCRdb re-called the reads, giving one row per CDR3 protein. The sample carries about 20,000 distinct CDR3 sequences, 30% to 40% recorded once. This rearrangement joins TRBV6-6 to TRBJ1-1; D is unclear. The receptor comes from a human donor with aplastic anemia. The sequencing input was CD8+CD57+ T cells sorted from PBMCs. Sample subset: bead-enriched CD8+CD57+ effector memory T cells from SAA patients. This chain's CDR3 is CASSYGRGQYEAFF. The CDR3 region has the DNA TGTGCCAGCAGTTACGGTCGAGGGCAGTATGAAGCTTTCTTT.